This TCR beta chain was documented in a study of cytomegalovirus exposure and HLA in healthy donors. Study results and caveats: Subsequent analysis revealed that first-cohort TCR clusters tended to co-occur in the 90 to 150 validation repertoires.

The CDR3 is 13 amino acids. Germline CDR1 and CDR2: SEHNR and FQNEAQ (reference sequence). The V end lost 5 bases, the J end lost 6 bases, and 13 bases lay between the germline ends. Regarding this clone: Its antigen is unidentified.

TCRdb's copy holds only in-frame clones and misses some; the assay was immunoSEQ multiplex PCR. The sample has roughly 250,000 clones, around 85% seen once. This TCR was recovered from a woman under 40 in good health and CMV-seropositive. The chain employs TRBV7-9 and TRBJ1-2; no definite D call. The sample consisted of PBMCs. The DNA of the CDR3 is TGTGCCAGCAGCGCTAGCGGGGTGGATGGCTACACCTTC. It encodes CASSASGVDGYTF.